This entry features one T cell receptor beta chain sequence. Its antigen is not known. The data were obtained in a study of shared clonotypes between healthy human individuals. Study-level results: Rarefaction exposed incomplete sorted-subset sequencing despite large depth.

This table comes from immunoSEQ multiplex PCR, and its TCRdb copy is limited to in-frame clones, with some not included. The repertoire holds around 1,000,000 clones, with around 77% as singletons. V gave up 6 bases and J gave up 6 bases, with 13 bases separating them. The CDR3 runs to 12 residues. Germline V gene data show CDR1 as SGHKS and CDR2 as YYEKEE (reference sequence). This TCR was sampled from a man aged 18 to 35 in good health. Some clones in this sample may be carry-over from other donors' samples. The genes are TRBV5-5 and TRBJ2-7; D perhaps matches TRBD1 (6 bases). The sequenced sample was memory CD4+ T cells from PBMCs. Subset denoted: CD45RA-negative fraction. Written as DNA, the CDR3 is TGTGCCAGCACCTTCCTGGGGGCCGAGCAGTACTTC. This encodes CASTFLGAEQYF.